The present entry profiles one TCR beta chain with its context. This clonotype was observed a handful of times. This receptor's antigen is unknown. Within one base of it there is no much larger clone, and no base qualities were kept. This sample stems from a study of T cell repertoires in cytomegalovirus infection (dated by TCRdb to between 2018 and 2020). Background for the entire study: The peptide stimulations were aimed at well-studied HLA-B-restricted epitopes as well as recently identified HLA-C-restricted CMV epitopes, whose presentation resists viral immunomodulation. Because public TCR beta signatures pointed to carriage of CMV infection together with the matching HLA type, the HLA type of each donor mattered for the analysis. Overall study outcomes, separate from this receptor: In the ex vivo response, HLA-C-restricted CMV-specific TCR beta clonotypes were dominant, and in two of eight donors the single most frequent clonotype came from this HLA-C-restricted group. Cumulative frequency of public TCR beta family members discriminated carriers of CMV infection plus the relevant HLA type in this cohort and an independent approximately 350-donor cohort.

From the cysteine through the phenylalanine, the CDR3 covers 14 amino acids. Only the CDR3 DNA stays, 42 bases, in frame from base 1. At the junction V is shortened by 2 bases and J by 3 bases; bases outside the gene matches: 2. The germline V gene encodes CDR1 SGHDT and CDR2 YYEEEE. Reading the label with the study, this specimen's treatment or condition is: in vitro stimulation with specific CMV peptide epitopes to enrich CMV-specific T cells. Sequenced using an Illumina HiSeq 1500. The raw public reads went through TCRdb reprocessing: fastp at Q25, MiXCR clone calling, in-frame beta chains kept. CDR3 protein duplicates are merged, each entry listing the most common genes and DNA. For this sample there are about a million distinct CDR3 sequences; around a third appear just once. The ten largest clonotypes hold about 14% of the sample.

The receptor chain draws on TRBV5-6 and TRBJ2-7, with TRBD2 identical over 10 junction bases. This specimen consisted of cultured CD8+ T cells from PBMCs, obtained from culture after CMV antigen stimulation. The TCR sequence derives from a human donor in good health (CMV status not recorded). Some clones in this sample may be carry-over from other donors' samples. The CDR3 reads as follows: CASSFGLADYEQYF. The base sequence is TGTGCCAGCAGCTTCGGACTAGCGGACTACGAGCAGTACTTC.